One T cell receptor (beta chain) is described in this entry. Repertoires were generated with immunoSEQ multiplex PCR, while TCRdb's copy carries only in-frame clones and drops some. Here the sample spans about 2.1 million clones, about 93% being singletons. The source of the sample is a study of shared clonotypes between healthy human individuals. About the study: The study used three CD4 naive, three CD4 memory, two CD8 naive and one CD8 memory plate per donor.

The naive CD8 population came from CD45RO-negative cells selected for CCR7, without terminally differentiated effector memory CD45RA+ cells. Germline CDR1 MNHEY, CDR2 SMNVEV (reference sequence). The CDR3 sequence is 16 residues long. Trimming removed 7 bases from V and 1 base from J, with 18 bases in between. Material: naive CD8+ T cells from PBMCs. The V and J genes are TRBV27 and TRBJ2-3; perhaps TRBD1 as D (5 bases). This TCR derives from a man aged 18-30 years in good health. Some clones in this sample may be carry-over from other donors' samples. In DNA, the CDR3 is TGTGCCAGCAACCCCCTTGGGGCTGGGGGCACAGATACGCAGTATTTT. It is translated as CASNPLGAGGTDTQYF.